This TCR beta chain was obtained from a study of regulatory dendritic cells for organ transplantation. Study-level points and caveats: The authors noted considerable between-person heterogeneity in alloreactive memory CD8+ cells. Regulatory dendritic cells appeared to expand memory CD8+ clones less than mature ones. Among resting subsets, memory CD8+ cells contained the most alloreactive clonotypes.

As for this clone: Its antigen is not identified.

V lost 0 bases and J lost 1, with 7 bases in between. CDR1 is PRHDT and CDR2 is FYEKMQ in the germline V gene (reference sequence). CDR3 length equals 14 residues. Sequencing was performed with immunoSEQ multiplex PCR; in TCRdb, only in-frame clones are kept and a portion is missing. The sample carries some 40,000 clones, approximately 90% recorded once. Memory T cells were CD45RO+, naive were CD45RA+, sorted by FACS. Sequences were obtained from naive CD8+ T cells from blood. Subset indicated: CD45RA+ naive T cells. This sequence originates from a human donor in good health. The V gene is TRBV13, the J gene TRBJ2-7; maybe TRBD1 (5 bases). This CDR3 is CASSLGGLSYEQYF. CDR3 nucleotides: TGTGCCAGCAGCTTAGGGGGGCTATCCTACGAGCAGTACTTC. Filled out from reference TRBV13 and TRBJ2-7, the complete variable domain reads AAGVIQSPRHLIKEKRETATLKCYPIPRHDTVYWYQQGPGQDPQFLISFYEKMQSDKGSIPDRFSAQQFSDYHSELNMSSLELGDSALYFCASSLGGLSYEQYFGPGTRLTVT.